These T cell receptor beta chains were read from a single sample in a study of T-cell memory formation after mild COVID-19. TCRdb re-derived calls from the 5' RACE reads in MiXCR, one entry per CDR3 protein. Of 140,000 to 150,000 distinct CDR3 sequences detected, almost 25% appear once; the ten largest clones hold roughly 25%. Sequences were obtained from PBMCs or a T cell subset sorted from them (not recorded which). These TCRs come from an adult woman who had mild COVID-19 (a few samples of this study predate the infection). Cell type and time point are not known. Both conserved end residues are part of each CDR3. D genes are given only for firm matches. Clone size is shown for a subset of rows, as once, few, many or a class of expanded clone.

>NA|TRBV20-1|TRBJ2-7|NA
CSALLASYEQYF
TGCAGTGCTCTTCTTGCCAGCTACGAGCAGTACTTC
>NA|TRBV29-1|TRBJ2-7|TRBD1
CSVEDPTQGADYEQYF
TGCAGCGTTGAAGATCCTACGCAGGGGGCTGACTACGAGCAGTACTTC
>NA|TRBV10-3|TRBJ2-7|NA
CATLQAPGYEQYF
TGTGCCACATTACAGGCACCAGGGTACGAGCAGTACTTC
>NA|TRBV7-9|TRBJ2-1|NA
CASSFISSNEQFF
TGTGCCAGCAGCTTCATTAGCTCCAATGAGCAGTTCTTC
>NA|TRBV6-6|TRBJ2-7|TRBD2
CASSYSGNPYEQYF
TGTGCCAGCAGCTATAGCGGGAACCCCTACGAGCAGTACTTC
>NA|TRBV20-1|TRBJ2-7|NA
CSARDYRTASPYEQYF
TGCAGTGCTAGAGACTACCGGACGGCTTCACCCTACGAGCAGTACTTC
>few|TRBV6-5|TRBJ2-7|NA
CASSFRVGGEQYF
TGTGCCAGCAGTTTCAGGGTGGGCGGCGAGCAGTACTTC
>few|TRBV20-1|TRBJ1-5|NA
CSARDQVGGAGNQPQHF
TGCAGTGCTAGAGATCAGGTCGGAGGGGCCGGCAATCAGCCCCAGCATTTT
>few|TRBV4-1|TRBJ2-7|NA
CASSQDSRESSYEQYF
TGCGCCAGCAGCCAAGATTCTCGGGAGTCGTCCTACGAGCAGTACTTC
>few|TRBV4-1|TRBJ2-5|NA
CASSQVRDGEETQYF
TGCGCCAGCAGCCAAGTCCGGGACGGAGAAGAGACCCAGTACTTC
>few|TRBV6-5|TRBJ1-1|NA
CASSYYVGNTEAFF
TGTGCCAGCAGTTACTATGTGGGTAACACTGAAGCTTTCTTT
>few|TRBV5-1|TRBJ2-3|NA
CASSLLSPGTDTQYF
TGCGCCAGCAGCTTATTATCCCCAGGGACAGATACGCAGTATTTT
>NA|TRBV15|TRBJ2-7|TRBD1
CATSRVGGADYEQYF
TGTGCCACCAGCAGAGTAGGGGGCGCGGACTACGAGCAGTACTTC
>few|TRBV20-1|TRBJ2-1|TRBD2
CSAREWGNEQFF
TGCAGTGCGCGGGAGTGGGGCAATGAGCAGTTCTTC
>few|TRBV7-6|TRBJ2-1|NA
CASGDDEQFF
TGTGCCAGCGGGGATGATGAGCAGTTCTTC
>NA|TRBV19|TRBJ1-1|NA
CASSTSTVAEAFF
TGTGCCAGTAGCACGTCGACAGTCGCTGAAGCTTTCTTT
>many|TRBV7-2|TRBJ2-7|TRBD1
CASSRHPGQAHYEQYF
TGTGCCAGCAGCAGACACCCGGGACAGGCCCACTACGAGCAGTACTTC
>NA|TRBV4-2|TRBJ2-7|NA
CAAGPPESEQYF
TGTGCCGCGGGGCCACCTGAGAGCGAGCAGTACTTC
>NA|TRBV7-8|TRBJ2-6|TRBD1
CASSLLRDREDFYSGANVLTF
TGTGCCAGCAGCTTACTACGGGACAGGGAAGATTTTTACTCTGGGGCCAACGTCCTGACTTTC
>NA|TRBV7-8|TRBJ2-5|TRBD1
CASSDTGQPRETQYF
TGTGCCAGCAGCGATACGGGACAGCCCCGAGAGACCCAGTACTTC
>NA|TRBV18|TRBJ2-5|NA
CASSHGTGRQETQYF
TGTGCCAGCTCCCATGGAACAGGGAGACAAGAGACCCAGTACTTC
>NA|TRBV12-5|TRBJ2-2|NA
CASGLSEGRNTGELFF
TGTGCTAGTGGTTTGAGTGAGGGAAGGAACACCGGGGAGCTGTTTTTT
>NA|TRBV7-8|TRBJ2-3|NA
CASSYVDRGAQYF
TGTGCCAGCAGCTACGTGGACCGAGGAGCGCAGTATTTT
>NA|TRBV19|TRBJ1-6|NA
CASSIGASNSPLHF
TGTGCCAGTAGTATCGGGGCGTCTAATTCACCCCTCCACTTT
>NA|TRBV9|TRBJ2-5|TRBD2
CASSVESAGGQETQYF
TGTGCCAGCAGCGTAGAATCAGCGGGGGGACAAGAGACCCAGTACTTC
>few|TRBV30|TRBJ2-1|TRBD2
CAWSRVAGVHEQFF
TGTGCCTGGAGCCGAGTAGCGGGAGTCCATGAGCAGTTCTTC
>few|TRBV7-9|TRBJ2-6|NA
CASSLERAGANVLTF
TGTGCCAGCAGCTTAGAGCGGGCTGGGGCCAACGTCCTGACTTTC
>few|TRBV12-3/TRBV12-4|TRBJ2-7|NA
CASSPGRTYEQYF
TGTGCCAGCAGTCCCGGAAGAACCTACGAGCAGTACTTC
>few|TRBV14|TRBJ2-3|TRBD2
CASRDGGGSSDTQYF
TGTGCCAGCAGGGATGGCGGGGGAAGTTCAGATACGCAGTATTTT
>NA|TRBV7-6|TRBJ2-3|TRBD2
CASSLLAGGTSDTQYF
TGTGCCAGCAGCTTACTAGCGGGAGGTACCTCAGATACGCAGTATTTT
>NA|TRBV5-5|TRBJ1-1|TRBD1
CASSGGQDRMNTEAFF
TGTGCCAGCAGCGGAGGACAGGACCGAATGAACACTGAAGCTTTCTTT
>NA|TRBV20-1|TRBJ2-2|NA
CSARSPRENTGELFF
TGCAGTGCTAGATCCCCCAGGGAGAACACCGGGGAGCTGTTTTTT
>NA|TRBV5-6|TRBJ2-7|NA
CASSFRQRPYEQYF
TGTGCCAGCAGCTTTAGACAGCGACCGTACGAGCAGTACTTC
>NA|TRBV20-1|TRBJ1-5|NA
CSAREWGGFDQPQHF
TGCAGTGCTAGAGAGTGGGGGGGTTTCGATCAGCCCCAGCATTTT
>NA|TRBV10-3|TRBJ1-4|NA
CAISEKRFGFQLFF
TGTGCCATCAGTGAGAAGAGGTTCGGGTTCCAACTGTTTTTT
>NA|TRBV14|TRBJ2-5|TRBD1
CASSHRFPGQGKETQYF
TGTGCCAGCAGCCACAGATTTCCGGGACAGGGGAAAGAGACCCAGTACTTC
>NA|TRBV29-1|TRBJ1-2|NA
CSVEGLSDGYTF
TGCAGCGTTGAGGGGCTGAGTGATGGCTACACCTTC
>NA|TRBV7-2|TRBJ1-2|TRBD1
CASSLWKTGFYGYTF
TGTGCCAGCAGCTTATGGAAGACAGGGTTCTATGGCTACACCTTC
>few|TRBV12-3/TRBV12-4|TRBJ2-4|NA
CASSFIGLGVQYF
TGTGCCAGCAGTTTCATCGGGTTGGGAGTTCAGTACTTC
>few|TRBV3-1|TRBJ2-5|NA
CASSPRDFLVETQYF
TGTGCCAGCAGCCCCCGGGACTTCTTAGTGGAGACCCAGTACTTC
>NA|TRBV29-1|TRBJ1-1|NA
CSVGDTEAFF
TGCAGCGTTGGAGACACTGAAGCTTTCTTT
>NA|TRBV20-1|TRBJ2-7|TRBD2
CSASRGGLAGFSSYEQYF
TGCAGTGCTAGTAGGGGGGGACTAGCGGGATTCAGCTCCTACGAGCAGTACTTC
>NA|TRBV3-1|TRBJ2-1|TRBD2
CASSQPGLAGGPHNEQFF
TGTGCCAGCAGCCAACCGGGACTAGCGGGAGGGCCGCACAATGAGCAGTTCTTC
>few|TRBV9|TRBJ2-3|TRBD2
CASSVGGAGDTQYF
TGTGCCAGCAGCGTCGGGGGGGCAGGAGATACGCAGTATTTT
>NA|TRBV6-5|TRBJ2-3|TRBD2
CASSYSKEREQYF
TGTGCCAGCAGTTACTCGAAGGAGCGGGAGCAGTATTTT
>NA|TRBV7-8|TRBJ2-2|NA
CASSLDQNTGELFF
TGTGCAAGCAGCTTAGATCAGAACACCGGGGAGCTGTTTTTT
>NA|TRBV7-9|TRBJ2-1|NA
CASSLGLGGGYNEQFF
TGTGCCAGCAGCTTAGGTTTGGGAGGGGGTTACAATGAGCAGTTCTTC